This TCR beta chain was identified during a study of T cell responses to AZD1222 COVID-19 vaccine. Whole-study results and caveats: Breadth and depth of Spike-specific TCRs rose after two AZD1222 doses.

Method: immunoSEQ multiplex PCR; TCRdb's copy keeps in-frame clones and lacks some. The sample holds 110,000 to 150,000 clones, around 85% seen once. With 2 bases removed from V and 5 bases from J, the gap between germline ends came to 6 bases. The CDR3 is 12 amino acids. In germline, CDR1 is SNHLY, CDR2 FYNNEI. Concerning this clone itself: Its target is not known.

This clonotype was obtained from an adult in good health. The rearrangement links TRBV2 to TRBJ2-5; unclear D gene. The source was peripheral blood, collected on day 0 of AZD1222 vaccination. The DNA of the CDR3 is TGTGCCAGCAGTGAACTGTCGGAGACCCAGTACTTC. Translated: CASSELSETQYF.